These 29 T cell receptor beta chains share one sample of origin, sequenced in a study of Ad26.COV2.S vaccination and SARS-CoV-2 variants (dated by TCRdb to the early 2020s). The library was made by the immunoSEQ multiplex PCR assay. TCRdb's version of the immuneACCESS table is confined to in-frame rearrangements and falls short of the full clone set. An unresolved V gene accounts for under half of the shortfall where checked; the remainder is of unknown origin. Counted in this sample were 500,000 or so clones; 87% of them appeared once. 9.5% to 15% of the sample belongs to the ten largest clones. In light of the paper, this sample's treatment or condition label describes: around 19 received Ad26.COV2.S at low or high dose, single or two shots; roughly five received placebo; per-sample allocation not given. For vaccine and placebo recipients, the sequenced repertoires came from samples collected on day 63 after the first injection.

The specimen was peripheral blood, collected in a trial of Ad26.COV2.S vaccine versus placebo. These receptors were obtained from a person aged 18-60 years who received the Ad26.COV2.S COVID-19 vaccine or a placebo.

This clone was seen a single time. The chain has TRBV7-8 and TRBJ2-1, with TRBD2 identical over 8 bases. CDR1 and CDR2 (germline): SGHVS, FQNEAQ. The CDR3 length is 16 residues. The trim removed 5 bases at V and 4 bases at J, leaving 10 bases unmatched. CDR3 residues: CASSLGVAGPYNEQFF. The CDR3 nucleotides are TGTGCCAGCAGCCTCGGGGTAGCGGGACCTTACAATGAGCAGTTCTTC.

The chain carries TRBV19 and TRBJ2-5; TRBD1 agrees at 9 bases. CDR1 and CDR2 from the germline V gene are LNHDA and SQIVND (reference sequence). The V segment lost 4 bases and the J segment 2 bases; nucleotides outside the gene matches: 17. The CDR3 extends over 19 amino acids. The CDR3 here is CASSKTLGTGSGAQETQYF. The CDR3 DNA reads as TGTGCCAGTAGTAAAACACTAGGGACAGGGTCGGGTGCACAAGAGACCCAGTACTTC.

The chain has TRBV12-3 or TRBV12-4 and TRBJ1-2; D is unresolved. V lost 5 bases, J lost 6 bases, and 10 bases lay in between. The length of the CDR3 is 12 residues. The CDR3 DNA sequence: TGTGCCAGCAGTCGCCGGACCCATGGCTACACCTTC. Translation gives CASSRRTHGYTF.

V gene TRBV28 combines with J gene TRBJ2-7; a weak D match, TRBD1 (7 bases). Per germline, CDR1 MDHEN and CDR2 SYDVKM. The V and J ends lost 4 bases and 1 base respectively, with 14 bases between them. The CDR3 runs 15 residues. CDR3 protein: CASSSRRGRSYEQYF. The CDR3 nucleotides read TGTGCCAGCAGTTCCCGGAGGGGGCGGTCCTACGAGCAGTACTTC.

The CDR3 DNA is TGTGCCAGCAGCTCGCGGAGGTCAACCTACGAGCAGTACTTC. Its translation is CASSSRRSTYEQYF. J is TRBJ2-7 and V is TRBV7-2, with D possibly matching TRBD2 (5 bases). The germline V gene encodes CDR1 SGHTA and CDR2 FQGNSA. CDR3 length: 14 amino acids. V gave up 4 bases and J gave up 2 bases, with 12 bases separating them.

The V gene is TRBV19, the J gene TRBJ1-5, with a possible D match to TRBD1 (5 bases). Looked up from germline, CDR1 is LNHDA and CDR2 is SQIVND (reference sequence). V lost 2 bases to trimming and J lost 6 bases, with 14 bases between them. The CDR3 totals 15 residues. CDR3 amino acids: CASSISGLVRQPQHF. The CDR3 nucleotides read TGTGCCAGTAGTATATCAGGGCTAGTTCGTCAGCCCCAGCATTTT.

This sequence joins TRBV27 and TRBJ2-2; D may be TRBD1 (5 bases). This CDR3 region has 16 residues. V was shortened by 6 bases and J by 1 base, with 15 bases between the two germline ends. CDR1 and CDR2 (germline): MNHEY, SMNVEV (reference sequence). The CDR3 DNA is TGTGCCAGCAGGCACACAGGCCCCCTGAACACCGGGGAGCTGTTTTTT. Translating gives CASRHTGPLNTGELFF.

V gene TRBV7-9 combines with J gene TRBJ2-7, with D perhaps matching TRBD1 (5 bases). The CDR3 runs to 13 residues. The V and J ends lost 1 base and 2 bases respectively, with 6 bases between them. Germline V gene lookup returns CDR1 SEHNR and CDR2 FQNEAQ (reference sequence). This CDR3 is CASSLGQPYEQYF. The CDR3 nucleotides are TGTGCCAGCAGCTTAGGACAGCCCTACGAGCAGTACTTC. Together with reference TRBV7-9 and TRBJ2-7, the CDR3 gives the full variable domain: DTGVSQNPRHKITKRGQNVTFRCDPISEHNRLYWYRQTLGQGPEFLTYFQNEAQLEKSRLLSDRFSAERPKGSFSTLEIQRTEQGDSAMYLCASSLGQPYEQYFGPGTRLTVT.

This clone showed up just a few times. The chain recombines TRBV7-9 with TRBJ2-7; 7 bases are shared with TRBD2. There are 14 residues in the CDR3. Per the germline V gene, CDR1 is SEHNR and CDR2 is FQNEAQ (reference sequence). Trimming removed 4 bases from V and 3 bases from J; junction bases left unmatched: 6. In DNA, the CDR3 is TGTGCCAGCAGCTCCCCCCTAGCGGACTACGAGCAGTACTTC. It yields the protein CASSSPLADYEQYF.

The chain joins TRBV5-6 to TRBJ1-4, with TRBD1 matching over 8 bases. Germline V gives CDR1 SGHDT, CDR2 YYEEEE. Germline trimming cut 1 base from V and 4 bases from J; bases unmatched to any gene: 3. CDR3 size: 15 residues. The CDR3: CASSLRDRFNEKLFF. The CDR3 bases are TGTGCCAGCAGCTTGCGGGACAGGTTTAATGAAAAACTGTTTTTT.

The chain couples TRBV5-1 to TRBJ1-2; weak D call: TRBD1 (5 bases). V dropped 0 bases and J dropped 7 bases, with 13 bases sitting between them. The germline V gene has CDR1 SGHRS and CDR2 YFSETQ. The CDR3 has 14 amino acids. CDR3 nucleotides: TGCGCCAGCAGCTTGGAGAGGGGAGAGCTTGGCTACACCTTC. Translating gives CASSLERGELGYTF.

This clone was seen only once. This chain joins TRBV28 and TRBJ2-5; 7 nucleotides agree with TRBD2. Germline values: CDR1 MDHEN, CDR2 SYDVKM. Trimming cost V 2 bases and J 5 bases; bases outside gene matches: 5. The CDR3 spans 14 residues. The CDR3 reads CASSLGGSFETQYF. Written as DNA, the CDR3 is TGTGCCAGCAGTTTAGGCGGGAGCTTCGAGACCCAGTACTTC.

The chain is built from TRBV4-1 and TRBJ2-1, with TRBD2 as a possible D gene (5 bases). The V gene lost 4 bases and the J gene lost 7 bases, with 17 bases spanning the gap. This CDR3 has 15 amino acids. Germline V gene lookup returns CDR1 MGHRA and CDR2 YSYEKL. The DNA of the CDR3 is TGCGCCAGCAGCCCCCCCGGTGCGAGAGGGAATGAGCAGTTCTTC. Protein product: CASSPPGARGNEQFF.

The J gene is TRBJ2-1, the V gene TRBV4-2; D may be TRBD2 (6 bases). Between the trimmed V and J ends, which lost 0 bases and 10 bases, there was a span of 16 bases. The CDR3 has 15 residues. Germline CDR1 LGHNA, CDR2 YNFKEQ. The DNA for the CDR3 is TGTGCCAGCAGCCAAGATAGTTGGGAGGTGGAGGAGCAGTTCTTC. It yields the protein CASSQDSWEVEEQFF.

The rearrangement links TRBV25-1 to TRBJ2-1; D is possibly TRBD1 or TRBD2 (6 bases each). CDR1 is MGHDK, CDR2 SYGVNS, per germline. The CDR3 is 13 amino acids. The V gene lost 6 bases and the J gene lost 10 bases, with 16 bases spanning the gap. CDR3 nucleotide sequence: TGTGCCAGCAGCTTAGGGGGTCGGGGGGAGCAGTTCTTC. Protein product: CASSLGGRGEQFF.

As to this clone: A much larger clone differs from this one at a single base, so this may be a read error. This sequence joins TRBV11-2 and TRBJ2-2; D unclear. CDR3 size: 12 residues. V lost 5 bases, J lost 1 base, and 2 bases lay in between. Looked up from germline, CDR1 is SGHAT and CDR2 is FQNNGV. CDR3 DNA: TGTGCCAGCAGCCGGAACACCGGGGAGCTGTTTTTT. This codes for CASSRNTGELFF.

This rearrangement joins TRBV7-9 to TRBJ1-1; no firm D call. The CDR3 is 16 residues long. Germline V lookup: CDR1 SEHNR, CDR2 FQNEAQ (reference sequence). V shed 3 bases and J shed 3 bases, with 17 bases lying between them. CDR3 protein: CASSFSAQPRHTEAFF. CDR3 coding DNA: TGTGCCAGCAGCTTTTCCGCCCAGCCCCGGCACACTGAAGCTTTCTTT.

The V call is TRBV24-1, the J call TRBJ2-1; TRBD2 aligns across 11 bases. This CDR3 is built from 13 residues. The germline CDR1 and CDR2 sequences are KGHDR and SFDVKD. The J segment lost 7 bases and the V segment lost 9 bases, leaving 4 bases of the junction unmatched. The chain's CDR3 is CATSTSGMNEQFF. The CDR3 bases are TGTGCCACCTCGACTAGCGGGATGAATGAGCAGTTCTTC.

In DNA, the CDR3 is TGTGCCAGCAGTGAAAGTAGCGCGGGAGATACGCAGTATTTT. It specifies CASSESSAGDTQYF. The chain employs TRBV2 and TRBJ2-3; possible D gene TRBD2, 5 bases. CDR3 length: 14 amino acids. Germline CDR1 and CDR2: SNHLY and FYNNEI. Trimming removed 2 bases from V and 5 bases from J, with 11 bases in between.

The chain carries TRBV19 and TRBJ2-7; D is ambiguous. Germline V gene lookup returns CDR1 LNHDA and CDR2 SQIVND (reference sequence). The CDR3 has 14 amino acids. V lost 5 bases and J lost 6, with 17 bases in between. In nucleotides, the CDR3 is TGTGCCAGTAGTCCGGGTCCCACTTTGGGCGAGCAGTACTTC. Its protein product is CASSPGPTLGEQYF.

The sample holds a few counts of this clone. The V gene is TRBV9, the J gene TRBJ1-6, with D possibly TRBD1 on 5 matching bases. The CDR3 totals 15 residues. V was shortened by 4 bases and J by 8 bases, with 16 bases between the two germline ends. Germline loops: CDR1 SGDLS, CDR2 YYNGEE. The CDR3 DNA sequence: TGTGCCAGCAGCATCGGGGCCAGCGGAGATTCACCCCTCCACTTT. It yields the protein CASSIGASGDSPLHF.

The chain recombines TRBV6-2 or TRBV6-3 with TRBJ2-3; perhaps TRBD2 as D (5 bases). The CDR3 covers 19 residues. V lost 2 bases and J lost 3, with 24 bases in between. Germline CDR1 and CDR2: MNHEY and SVGEGT. CDR3 region: CASSYRGRAASPQTDTQYF. The DNA for the CDR3 is TGTGCCAGCAGTTACCGGGGTAGGGCTGCCTCTCCACAAACAGATACGCAGTATTTT.

This clone appeared a few times. J is TRBJ2-5 and V is TRBV28, with TRBD1 matching over 7 bases. Trimming took 6 bases from V and 7 from J; bases not matched to a gene: 11. In germline, CDR1 is MDHEN, CDR2 SYDVKM. The CDR3 has 14 residues. Here the CDR3 DNA reads TGTGCCAGCAGCAGACAGGGCCCGGGATGGACCCAGTACTTC. Amino acids: CASSRQGPGWTQYF. Combining the CDR3 with reference TRBV28 and TRBJ2-5 gives the whole variable domain DVKVTQSSRYLVKRTGEKVFLECVQDMDHENMFWYRQDPGLGLRLIYFSYDVKMKEKGDIPEGYSVSREKKERFSLILESASTNQTSMYLCASSRQGPGWTQYFGPGTRLLVL.

This chain joins TRBV2 and TRBJ1-4; 10 bases are a match to TRBD1. This CDR3 comprises 14 residues. J was trimmed by 8 bases and V by 6 bases; bases with no gene match: 6. Germline lookup yields CDR1 SNHLY and CDR2 FYNNEI. The CDR3 DNA follows: TGTGCCAGCAGGGGGACAGGGGCGGGAGAAAAACTGTTTTTT. It is translated as CASRGTGAGEKLFF.

J is TRBJ2-1 and V is TRBV5-1; TRBD2 matches at 12 bases. The CDR3 length is 15 residues. Germline values: CDR1 SGHRS, CDR2 YFSETQ. Trimming cost V 4 bases and J 7 bases; bases outside gene matches: 6. The CDR3 loop is CASSPTSGRRNEQFF. The CDR3, as DNA: TGCGCCAGCAGCCCGACTAGCGGGAGAAGAAATGAGCAGTTCTTC.

The chain is built from TRBV7-2 and TRBJ1-3; D unresolved. Germline CDR1 is SGHTA and CDR2 is FQGNSA. The CDR3 has 13 residues. Between the trimmed V and J ends, which lost 5 bases and 9 bases, there was a span of 14 bases. The CDR3 DNA is TGTGCCAGCAGCCCGACCCCGTACGGCACCATATATTTT. Translated, it gives CASSPTPYGTIYF.

Notes on this clone: Other DNA sequences in this specimen translate into the identical CDR3. The chain employs TRBV6-4 and TRBJ1-1; D gene ambiguous. V lost 4 bases, J lost 1 base, and 7 bases lay in between. Germline loops: CDR1 MRHNA, CDR2 SNTAGT. This CDR3 is 13 amino acids long. This chain's CDR3 is CASSVERNTEAFF. CDR3 DNA sequence: TGTGCCAGCAGTGTGGAAAGGAACACTGAAGCTTTCTTT.

The chain joins TRBV3-1 (or the pseudogene TRBV3-2) to TRBJ2-7, with D possibly matching TRBD1 (6 bases). V gave up 0 bases and J gave up 3 bases, with 12 bases separating them. Germline V gene sequence: CDR1 LGHDT, CDR2 YNNKEL (reference sequence). The CDR3 covers 15 residues. The CDR3, as DNA: TGTGCCAGCAGCCAAGACAGGGGAAGGGACTACGAGCAGTACTTC. It encodes CASSQDRGRDYEQYF.

V usage is TRBV5-6 and J usage is TRBJ2-7; unclear D gene. From germline, CDR1 is SGHDT and CDR2 YYEEEE. V gave up 1 base and J gave up 6 bases, with 8 bases separating them. There are 12 residues in the CDR3. CDR3 in amino acids: CASSLYVGEQYF. DNA for the CDR3: TGTGCCAGCAGCTTGTACGTGGGCGAGCAGTACTTC.